These T cell receptor beta chains were read from a single sample in a study of cytomegalovirus exposure and HLA in healthy donors. TCRdb keeps only in-frame clones here, not all; method: immunoSEQ multiplex PCR. Here the sample table reports 130,000 to 150,000 clones. Sequenced input: PBMCs. These receptors were taken from a man aged 35-49 years in good health and CMV-seronegative. The CDR3 runs from the conserved cysteine through the conserved F or W. The order of the fields is CDR3 DNA, CDR3 protein, J gene, V gene, D gene. The D gene is left open where the match is weak.

CDR3nt: TGTGCCAGTAGTATACGGGACTTGAATTCACCCCTCCACTTT
CDR3aa: CASSIRDLNSPLHF
j_gene: TRBJ1-6
v_gene: TRBV19
d_gene: .

CDR3nt: TGTGCCAGCAGCTTAGGTTTGAGTGGAGGGGGCCATCACGAGCAGTACTTC
CDR3aa: CASSLGLSGGGHHEQYF
j_gene: TRBJ2-7
v_gene: TRBV7-9
d_gene: .

CDR3nt: TGTGCCAGCAGCCGAAACAGGGATTCACCCCTCCACTTT
CDR3aa: CASSRNRDSPLHF
j_gene: TRBJ1-6
v_gene: TRBV7-2
d_gene: .

CDR3nt: TGTGCCATCAGTGAGCCCTACAGGGCCGACAGCTCCTACGAGCAGTACTTC
CDR3aa: CAISEPYRADSSYEQYF
j_gene: TRBJ2-7
v_gene: TRBV10-3
d_gene: .

CDR3nt: TGTGCCAGCAGCCCCCCGGGGGGTGGAAACACCATATATTTT
CDR3aa: CASSPPGGGNTIYF
j_gene: TRBJ1-3
v_gene: TRBV9
d_gene: .

CDR3nt: TGCGCCAGCAGTTCACAGGGTTCGGAGACCCAGTACTTC
CDR3aa: CASSSQGSETQYF
j_gene: TRBJ2-5
v_gene: TRBV5-1
d_gene: .

CDR3nt: TGTGCCAGCACCGAGGGGGCTGGAAACACCATATATTTT
CDR3aa: CASTEGAGNTIYF
j_gene: TRBJ1-3
v_gene: TRBV6-6
d_gene: .

CDR3nt: TGTGCCAGCAGTTCGCAGGGATTCTCTGGGGCCAACGTCCTGACTTTC
CDR3aa: CASSSQGFSGANVLTF
j_gene: TRBJ2-6
v_gene: TRBV27
d_gene: .

CDR3nt: TGTGCCAGCAGCTTGGGTGGCCGGGGATCAAACACTGAAGCTTTCTTT
CDR3aa: CASSLGGRGSNTEAFF
j_gene: TRBJ1-1
v_gene: TRBV5-4
d_gene: .

CDR3nt: TGCGCCAGCAGCCACGACAGAGCTAGCACAGATACGCAGTATTTT
CDR3aa: CASSHDRASTDTQYF
j_gene: TRBJ2-3
v_gene: TRBV4-3
d_gene: .

CDR3nt: TGTGCCAGCAGGCCAGGACTGGGACAAGAGACCCAGTACTTC
CDR3aa: CASRPGLGQETQYF
j_gene: TRBJ2-5
v_gene: TRBV6-5
d_gene: .

CDR3nt: TGTGCCAGCTCAATCGGACAGGGCGCTTCCTCTGGGGCCAACGTCCTGACTTTC
CDR3aa: CASSIGQGASSGANVLTF
j_gene: TRBJ2-6
v_gene: TRBV18
d_gene: TRBD1

CDR3nt: TGTGCCAGCAGCTCCCCCGATCGGGGGGTGGTTAAATATACGCAGTATTTT
CDR3aa: CASSSPDRGVVKYTQYF
j_gene: TRBJ2-3
v_gene: TRBV7-2
d_gene: TRBD2

CDR3nt: TGTGCCATCAGGAGGAGTTACGAGCAGTACTTC
CDR3aa: CAIRRSYEQYF
j_gene: TRBJ2-7
v_gene: TRBV10-3
d_gene: .

CDR3nt: TGCGCCAGCAGCTTAGTATGGGGGGGTGGTTCACCCCTCCACTTT
CDR3aa: CASSLVWGGGSPLHF
j_gene: TRBJ1-6
v_gene: TRBV5-1
d_gene: .

CDR3nt: TGTGCCAGCAGTTACCCCTACGTAGCTGGGGCCAACGTCCTGACTTTC
CDR3aa: CASSYPYVAGANVLTF
j_gene: TRBJ2-6
v_gene: TRBV6-5
d_gene: .